The 9 T cell receptor beta chains below were found in one sample sequenced in a study of shared clonotypes between healthy human individuals. Generated by immunoSEQ multiplex PCR, the TCRdb table keeps only in-frame clones and is missing some. The repertoire holds 500,000 to 550,000 clones, with roughly 95% as singletons. Sequencing was done on a sample of naive CD4+ T cells sorted from blood. The subset is: CD45RA+ positively selected. The receptors derive from a woman aged 25-40 years in good health.

This chain joins TRBV27 and TRBJ1-2, with unresolved D. This CDR3 region has 12 residues. Trimming shortened V by 6 bases and J by 4 bases, and 9 bases separated the two germline ends. CDR1 is MNHEY, CDR2 SMNVEV, per germline (reference sequence). CDR3 sequence: CASRTLGYGYTF. Written as DNA, the CDR3 is TGTGCCAGCAGGACGCTTGGCTATGGCTACACCTTC.

This chain links TRBV10-3 with TRBJ1-2; TRBD1 aligns across 7 bases. The CDR3 has 13 residues. Germline V lookup: CDR1 ENHRY, CDR2 SYGVKD. V shed 4 bases and J 6 bases; nucleotides not matched to a gene: 5. CDR3: CAISGTGEDGYTF. CDR3 nucleotide sequence: TGTGCCATCAGTGGGACAGGAGAAGATGGCTACACCTTC.

The CDR3 sequence: CASRPRDRNTGELFF. CDR3 DNA sequence: TGTGCCAGCAGACCCCGGGACAGAAACACCGGGGAGCTGTTTTTT. This chain uses TRBV7-9 with TRBJ2-2, with 7 bases that match TRBD1. The CDR3 runs to 15 residues. Germline CDR1 is SEHNR and CDR2 is FQNEAQ (reference sequence). V was pared by 6 bases and J by 2 bases, with 6 bases of the junction left unmatched.

The chain couples TRBV5-5 to TRBJ2-7; 8 bases fit TRBD2. This CDR3 region has 14 residues. The germline V gene has CDR1 SGHKS and CDR2 YYEKEE (reference sequence). V lost 5 bases and J lost 2; bases outside the gene matches: 6. The CDR3 DNA reads as TGTGCCAGCAGTAAACTAGCGGCGGCCTACGAGCAGTACTTC. This encodes CASSKLAAAYEQYF.

The gene calls are TRBV6-6 and TRBJ2-7, with D unclear. This CDR3 spans 11 amino acids. V was clipped by 10 bases and J by 2 bases, with 9 bases between them. Germline lookup yields CDR1 MNHNY and CDR2 SVGAGI (reference sequence). The CDR3 here is CATARAYEQYF. In nucleotides, the CDR3 is TGTGCCACGGCTCGGGCCTACGAGCAGTACTTC.

The chain uses TRBV28 and TRBJ2-7; D is undetermined. Trimming took 3 bases from V and 6 from J, leaving 12 bases between them. Germline CDR1 is MDHEN and CDR2 is SYDVKM. The CDR3 has 13 residues. The CDR3 coding sequence is TGTGCCAGCAGTTTCCAAACACCTGCCGAGCAGTACTTC. Translated, it gives CASSFQTPAEQYF.

The chain links TRBV12-5 to TRBJ2-2; TRBD2 aligns across 7 bases. The CDR3 totals 17 residues. Trimming cost V 5 bases and J 4 bases; bases outside gene matches: 13. The germline CDR1 and CDR2 sequences are LGHNT and FRNRAP. The CDR3 nucleotides read TGTGCTAGTGGTGGTATCCGGGACTACAGTCTCACCGGGGAGCTGTTTTTT. Residues: CASGGIRDYSLTGELFF.

The genes are TRBV28 and TRBJ1-1, with 7 bases lining up with TRBD1. This CDR3 is 15 amino acids long. CDR1 is MDHEN and CDR2 is SYDVKM in the germline V gene. V lost 6 bases and J lost 5; bases outside the gene matches: 12. CDR3 residues: CASRVTEGAGTEAFF. The CDR3 DNA sequence: TGTGCCAGCAGGGTCACGGAGGGGGCCGGGACTGAAGCTTTCTTT.

The rearrangement uses TRBV28 and TRBJ1-1; 9 nucleotides align to TRBD1. Germline assignment: CDR1 MDHEN and CDR2 SYDVKM. V trimming: 4 bases; J trimming: 4 bases; junction bases outside the gene matches: 10. The CDR3 runs to 16 residues. CDR3 amino acids: CASSSPGQGASTEAFF. The CDR3 DNA follows: TGTGCCAGCAGTTCCCCGGGACAGGGCGCATCCACTGAAGCTTTCTTT.